The source of this T cell receptor beta chain is a study of cytomegalovirus exposure and HLA in healthy donors (dated by TCRdb to 2016 to 2017). Background on the whole study: In an earlier analysis of 587 of the donors, less than 350 Gb of sequence data and 90 million to 120 million unique TCR beta sequences from about 180 million T cells were reported. Genome-wide SNP genotypes for about 60% of the 666 donors were used in a later genetic analysis, which treated that subset as a discovery cohort. The T cell repertoires of 700 or so subjects were profiled by immunosequencing and related to cytomegalovirus serostatus. Roughly five DR-DQ haplotypes were handled as single units for association and clustering because linkage in the cohort was strong. A later analysis re-analyzed previously published TCR beta repertoires from roughly 690 donors and added high-resolution HLA genotyping to study TCR occurrence patterns. Across around 400 genotyped donors of the cohort, an average of roughly 250,000 unique TCR beta nucleotide sequences per donor were sequenced, and 15% to 20% of those sequences were non-productive. Typing coverage differed by locus: A, B, C, DRB1 and DQB1 were typed in roughly 620-640 donors, DQA1 in about 510, DPA1 in some 600, and DPB1 in roughly 450. An earlier analysis of around 580 of the donors used high-throughput TCR beta sequencing to judge whether each TCR beta V gene segment behaved as functional or pseudogenic. In addition to the first cohort of 666 subjects, a separate validation cohort of 120 different subjects was used. Around 330 gigabases of sequencing data and approximately 92 million unique TCR sequences made up an early release that covered approximately 620 HLA-typed donors. HLA typing covered class I and class II loci at four-digit resolution. Rather than drawing on any new phenotypic data, the later analysis identified candidate immune exposures from TCR beta sequences and the way those sequences occurred across donors. All discovery cohort repertoires had been generated on a single sequencing platform. Donor age, sex, ethnicity and CMV serostatus were compiled alongside the repertoire data. The study aimed to test whether signatures of past pathogen exposure could be identified by cataloging public T cell receptors. High-throughput TCR immunosequencing, statistical association of individual TCRs with disease status, and machine learning were combined to predict cytomegalovirus infection status. Of the 300 to 500 genotyped donors, less than 85% were placed in the genetic ancestry cluster associated with self-reported Caucasian donors. What the work shows at the level of the full study, not this receptor alone: In a later analysis, several top co-occurrence clusters were reported to appear linked to parvovirus B19, influenza, CMV and Epstein-Barr virus. In a later analysis, HLA-associated TCR beta chains were found to be more clonally expanded and to have lower generation probabilities than equally common non-associated chains. A total of roughly 160 TCR beta chains were listed by the study as associated with cytomegalovirus. In a later analysis, TCR association rates were found to vary across HLA loci, with the most associated TCRs seen for DRB1 alleles and the fewest for HLA-C alleles. A later genetic analysis reported fewer N-insertions in productive TCRs among donors in an Asian-associated ancestry cluster than the approximately 700-donor mean. Correlated functional status among segregating V segments might reflect linkage disequilibrium, but an unknown experimental factor could not be ruled out. Because HLA typing was unavailable for some donors at each locus, only the typed subset was used in association tests. Some IMGT-functional V segments, including TRBV6-2 and TRBV6-3, could not be distinguished by the 87-base-pair reads and were therefore excluded. A later analysis associated about 17,000 TCR beta sequences with specific HLA alleles at a false discovery rate of 0.05. In both the original and validation cohorts, the classifier was reported to diagnose cytomegalovirus status with high specificity and sensitivity. Sequencing depth was assumed to be roughly uniform across donors in the presence/absence analyses, though that assumption may not hold. Most TCR sequences were seen in very few donors, while some public TCRs were found in many individuals. In an earlier analysis of under 600 of the donors, most TCR beta V segments were observed in productive rearrangements about 87% or about 30% of the time, broadly matching IMGT annotations. When HLA alleles, especially DR and DQ, strongly co-occurred, TCR associations were difficult to assign to individual alleles. Only TCR beta chains were sequenced in this cohort, and the absence of alpha or paired-chain data limited detectable features. A further reported finding was that TCR beta sequences accurately predicted the HLA-A and HLA-B alleles for most subjects in the first cohort. For the cohort, immune exposure information was limited to CMV serostatus. The earlier analysis of about 600 of the donors excluded approximately 15 rarely observed V segments, including chromosome 9 orphons, because counts were too low. Most CMV-associated TCR beta chains appeared to be HLA-restricted in a later analysis, and the HLA associations seemed to be driven largely by CMV exposure. In a later genetic analysis, a missense DCLRE1C variant was associated with V-gene and J-gene trimming of TCR beta chains, and the association was replicated in an independent cohort. It was suggested by the authors that the approach could potentially be generalized to other disease states and immunological phenotypes. A few of the identified cytomegalovirus-associated TCR beta chains were confirmed in vitro to be specific for cytomegalovirus antigens. A cluster of highly shared sequence variants was judged likely to be a technical artifact of the sequencing pipeline.

CDR1 and CDR2, per the germline V gene, are SGHTA and FQGNSA. V and J lose 4 bases and 3 bases, and a span of 21 bases separates them. Including cysteine and phenylalanine, the CDR3 has 17 amino acids. Just CDR3 DNA is preserved here, 51 bases in frame from base 1. The receptor library was made with the immunoSEQ multiplex PCR assay. The multiplex PCR relied on a mix of 60 forward primers for TCR Vbeta segments and 13 reverse primers for TCR Jbeta segments. A multiplex PCR assay on genomic DNA amplified the CDR3 region of rearranged TCR beta genes. On the Illumina HiSeq System, the amplified TCR beta libraries were sequenced as 87-base-pair reads. The original methods were these. A later analysis tallied roughly 80 million unique TCR beta chains across the approximately 670 repertoires, and around 9.9 million of those chains were shared by two or more donors. To remove PCR and sequencing errors, raw reads were error-corrected and collapsed into unique sequences using a nearest-neighbor algorithm that merged closely related sequences. CDR3 sequences were aligned to IMGT reference sequences to assign V, D and J gene segments. For a sequence to be retained, a match of at least six nucleotides was required to both a V gene segment and a J gene segment. Rearrangements were classified as productive when the CDR3 lacked stop codons and remained in frame with V and J, and all other rearrangements were classified as non-productive. CDR3 was defined according to IMGT convention as the region running from the second conserved V-encoded cysteine to the conserved J-encoded phenylalanine. The earlier analysis of approximately 500 of the donors excluded sequences that lacked an unambiguous match to a single V gene segment. An earlier analysis of over 450 of the donors classified V segments as functional when productive rearrangements were above 56.7% and as segregating when the standard deviation between donors was above 5%. A statistical classification framework was developed to diagnose cytomegalovirus status using the catalog of TCR beta chain sequences. V and J gene assignment, in a later analysis, came from comparing TCR nucleotide sequences with IMGT/GENE-DB human TR gene sequences. In a later analysis, CDR3 sequences and most-parsimonious VDJ recombination scenarios were assigned using the TCRdist pipeline. In a later analysis, each TCR beta chain was defined by its CDR3 amino acid sequence together with its V-gene family, and reads without a unique V-gene family were excluded. A later analysis removed 592 highly shared, low-generation-probability nucleotide sequences to deal with suspected cross-contamination and a sequencing artifact. In a later analysis, a clonal expansion index for each public chain was calculated from normalized within-repertoire ranks of inferred template counts. A later analysis computed generation probabilities with a VDJ recombination model fitted to out-of-frame rearrangements, and checked the results against IGoR. In a later analysis, TCR-TCR, TCR-HLA and TCR-CMV co-occurrence was scored with hypergeometric tests, and a repertoire-size bias correction was applied to TCR pairs. A later analysis estimated false discovery rates by permuting HLA or CMV assignments 20 times. In a later analysis, co-occurring TCRs were grouped with DBSCAN, and TCRdist sequence similarity was added when clustering was performed within HLA-allele-positive subsets. Repertoires with fewer than 30,000 or more than 120,000 public chains were left out of co-occurrence clustering, as were five repertoires with anomalous nucleotide sharing. Sourced from immuneACCESS, this table was stored by TCRdb with only in-frame sequences that have V and J called. A share of the clones is absent; for the studies checked, an unresolved V gene accounts for under half, and the remainder has no known explanation. From that table come the V and J calls and clone size; the DNA was used to work out D and trimming. In this sample the table shows some 170,000 clones, around 76% of which occur a single time. The ten largest make up under 1.5% of the sample.

The cohort consisted of 666 healthy bone marrow donors. Cohort members were all nominally healthy when sampled, although unrecorded immune exposures were likely present. The donor was CMV seronegative and was included in the group of a few hundred seronegative cohort members. A peripheral blood sample was collected from each donor, and TCR beta sequencing was performed on peripheral blood mononuclear cells. The Qiagen DNeasy Blood Extraction Kit was used to extract genomic DNA from the blood cell samples. This clone occurred a few times. Its antigen target is currently unknown. There are no base qualities to consult, and no much larger clone falls within one base.

This receptor was taken from a man aged 55 to 70 in good health and CMV-seronegative. The chain links TRBV7-2 with TRBJ1-1; tentative D gene TRBD1, with 5 bases matching. The sequencing input was PBMCs. Read as DNA, the sequence is TGTGCCAGCAGCTCGGGAGGGGTGTCTTTTCGGGACACTGAAGCTTTCTTT. Translated, this gives CASSSGGVSFRDTEAFF. With all but the CDR3 taken from the reference TRBV7-2 and TRBJ1-1 genes, the full variable domain is: GAGVSQSPSNKVTEKGKDVELRCDPISGHTALYWYRQSLGQGLEFLIYFQGNSAPDKSGLPSDRFSAERTGGSVSTLTIQRTQQEDSAVYLCASSSGGVSFRDTEAFFGQGTRLTVV.